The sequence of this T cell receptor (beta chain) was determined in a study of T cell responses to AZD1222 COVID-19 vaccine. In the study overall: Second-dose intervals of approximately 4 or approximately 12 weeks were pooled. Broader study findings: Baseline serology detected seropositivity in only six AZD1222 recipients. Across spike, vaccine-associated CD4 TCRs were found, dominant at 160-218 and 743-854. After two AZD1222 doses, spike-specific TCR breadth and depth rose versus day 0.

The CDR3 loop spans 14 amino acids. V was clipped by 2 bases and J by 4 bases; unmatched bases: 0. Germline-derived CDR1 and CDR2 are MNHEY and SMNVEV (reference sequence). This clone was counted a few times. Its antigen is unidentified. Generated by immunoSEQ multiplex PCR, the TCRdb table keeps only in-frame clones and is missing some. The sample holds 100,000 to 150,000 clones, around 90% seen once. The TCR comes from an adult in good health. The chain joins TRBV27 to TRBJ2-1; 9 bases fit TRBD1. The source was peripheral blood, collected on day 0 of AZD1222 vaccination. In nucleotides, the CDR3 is TGTGCCAGCAGTTTAGACAGGGGGTACAATGAGCAGTTCTTC. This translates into CASSLDRGYNEQFF.